One and the same sample provided the 25 T cell receptor beta chains below, sequenced in a study of low-dose radiotherapy and immunotherapy resistance in tumors. Time point defined: after trial treatment. Indicated treatment: LDRT plus nivolumab, ipilimumab, low-dose cyclophosphamide and aspirin (RACIN trial). TRAV- and TRBV-specific primers primed first-strand cDNA, covering alpha and beta chains. Both a constant-region primer and a V-primer adapter served to amplify TCRs across roughly 22 PCR cycles. A single record per CDR3 protein comes from TCRdb applying MiXCR to the reads. The sample carries around 84,000 distinct CDR3 sequences, under 20% recorded once. The sample in question was PBMCs, obtained after low-dose radiotherapy plus immunotherapy. The receptors were sampled from a male donor with prostate cancer.

The chain links TRBV24-1 to TRBJ2-5, with 12 bases lining up with TRBD2. The CDR3 has 15 amino acids. V lost 3 bases and J lost 5; bases outside the gene matches: 3. Germline CDR1 is KGHDR and CDR2 is SFDVKD. The CDR3 sequence: CATSDRTSGTETQYF. The CDR3, as DNA: TGTGCCACCAGTGATCGGACTAGCGGGACGGAGACCCAGTACTTC.

In its sample, this clonotype was seen many times. This chain connects TRBV6-2 or TRBV6-3 to TRBJ2-1, with D possibly TRBD2 on 5 matching bases. CDR3 length: 17 residues. Germline CDR1 and CDR2: MNHEY and SVGEGT. V was shortened by 0 bases and J by 4 bases, with 16 bases between the two germline ends. The CDR3 is CASSYSLFREGYNEQFF. The CDR3 nucleotides read TGTGCCAGCAGTTACTCTCTTTTTCGGGAAGGGTACAATGAGCAGTTCTTC.

The chain is built from TRBV12-3 or TRBV12-4 and TRBJ2-2; possible D gene TRBD2, 6 bases. The CDR3 extends over 14 amino acids. V was clipped by 3 bases and J by 7 bases, with 12 bases between them. DNA for the CDR3: TGTGCCAGCAGTTTTGGAGGGATTGACGGGGAGCTGTTTTTT. Its protein is CASSFGGIDGELFF.

This clonotype has ten or more counts. V gene TRBV6-2 or TRBV6-3 combines with J gene TRBJ2-5, with D maybe TRBD2 (5 bases). The CDR3 is 18 amino acids. V lost 8 bases and J lost 2, with 27 bases in between. Germline lookup yields CDR1 MNHEY and CDR2 SVGEGT. CDR3 sequence (DNA): TGTGCCAGCCGTGGGAACCGGGATCTGATCCAGAGGCAAGAGACCCAGTACTTC. Encoded protein: CASRGNRDLIQRQETQYF.

In this sample, this clonotype turned up many times. The rearrangement links TRBV7-2 to TRBJ2-2, with TRBD1 as a possible D gene (6 bases). V lost 5 bases and J 2 bases, leaving 12 bases between the germline ends. The CDR3 is 15 amino acids. Per germline, CDR1 SGHTA and CDR2 FQGNSA. CDR3 bases: TGTGCCAGCAGCAATCGACAGGATAACACCGGGGAGCTGTTTTTT. Amino acids: CASSNRQDNTGELFF.

This clonotype was seen at least ten times. The gene calls are TRBV20-1 and TRBJ1-1, with a weak D call TRBD1 (5 bases). CDR1 DFQATT and CDR2 SNEGSKA come from the germline V gene (reference sequence). Trimming took 0 bases from V and 6 from J, leaving 14 bases between them. This CDR3 contains 14 residues. CDR3: CSARDYGGWAEAFF. CDR3 nucleotide sequence: TGCAGTGCTAGAGATTATGGGGGTTGGGCTGAAGCTTTCTTT.

There are many counts of this clonotype. J is TRBJ2-1 and V is TRBV19; TRBD1 agrees at 8 bases. From germline, CDR1 is LNHDA and CDR2 SQIVND (reference sequence). The junction had 4 bases not matched to a gene; V was cut back by 5 bases and J by 4 bases. This CDR3 is 14 amino acids long. The CDR3 DNA sequence: TGTGCCAGTAGTGAGGGACAGGTGTACAATGAGCAGTTCTTC. Translating gives CASSEGQVYNEQFF.

This clonotype was found many times. The J gene is TRBJ1-6, the V gene TRBV20-1; D gene uncertain. CDR1 and CDR2 from the germline V gene are DFQATT and SNEGSKA (reference sequence). This CDR3 has 14 residues. V was clipped by 3 bases and J by 7 bases, with 13 bases between them. CDR3 nucleotide sequence: TGCAGTGCTAGCTCCCACGGAGGAAATTCACCCCTCCACTTT. Translating gives CSASSHGGNSPLHF.

This clonotype has at least ten counts. The V call is TRBV10-3, the J call TRBJ2-3; D is uncertain. From germline, CDR1 is ENHRY and CDR2 SYGVKD. V was pared by 4 bases and J by 0 bases, with 11 bases between. This CDR3 region has 15 residues. The CDR3 protein is CAISGVSSSTDTQYF. The CDR3 region has the DNA TGTGCCATCAGTGGTGTATCATCTAGCACAGATACGCAGTATTTT.

Ten or more counts support this clonotype. This chain uses TRBV7-6 with TRBJ1-1; no definite D call. Germline V gives CDR1 SGHVS, CDR2 FNYEAQ. The CDR3 contains 14 residues. V was cut by 3 bases and J by 4 bases, with 12 bases left in between. CDR3 in DNA: TGTGCCAGCAGCTTTGAGGGAGTCGGCACTGAAGCTTTCTTT. It translates to CASSFEGVGTEAFF.

This clonotype appeared many times. V is TRBV7-9 and J is TRBJ2-3; the D is unclear. Looked up from germline, CDR1 is SEHNR and CDR2 is FQNEAQ (reference sequence). This CDR3 spans 15 amino acids. Trimming removed 8 bases at V and 2 bases at J, with 17 bases between. The CDR3 DNA reads TGTGCCAGCGGTGTTTGGGCCGGAGACACAGATACGCAGTATTTT. This codes for CASGVWAGDTDTQYF. Full variable domain (rest looked up from reference TRBV7-9 and TRBJ2-3): DTGVSQNPRHKITKRGQNVTFRCDPISEHNRLYWYRQTLGQGPEFLTYFQNEAQLEKSRLLSDRFSAERPKGSFSTLEIQRTEQGDSAMYLCASGVWAGDTDTQYFGPGTRLTVL.

V is TRBV10-3 and J is TRBJ2-5; TRBD2 matches at 12 bases. This CDR3 comprises 16 residues. Looked up from germline, CDR1 is ENHRY and CDR2 is SYGVKD. Trimming took 8 bases from V and 5 from J; bases not matched to a gene: 12. CDR3 bases: TGTGCCATCGCCCCGACTAGCGGGAGAGAGCTTGAGACCCAGTACTTC. Amino acids: CAIAPTSGRELETQYF.

This clonotype was seen at least ten times. The gene calls are TRBV5-1 and TRBJ1-2, with 8 bases lining up with TRBD1. The junction had 5 bases not matched to a gene; V was cut back by 0 bases and J by 4 bases. The CDR3 covers 15 residues. Germline V gives CDR1 SGHRS, CDR2 YFSETQ. Here the CDR3 DNA reads TGCGCCAGCAGCTTGGTTCCAGGGGGCGGCTATGGCTACACCTTC. Translating gives CASSLVPGGGYGYTF.

This clonotype occurred many times. This chain uses TRBV20-1 with TRBJ2-2; 8 positions match TRBD1. The V segment lost 6 bases and the J segment 4 bases; nucleotides outside the gene matches: 7. The CDR3 spans 14 residues. From germline, CDR1 is DFQATT and CDR2 SNEGSKA (reference sequence). The CDR3 DNA follows: TGCAGTGCCGAACGGACAGGGTTCACCGGGGAGCTGTTTTTT. Amino acids: CSAERTGFTGELFF.

This clonotype was found many times. The V and J genes are TRBV7-6 and TRBJ2-5; D not resolved. The CDR3 spans 16 residues. Germline CDR1 is SGHVS and CDR2 is FNYEAQ. V was shortened by 4 bases and J by 10 bases, with 25 bases between the two germline ends. CDR3 residues: CASSYRVFDGEEDQYF. The CDR3 region has the DNA TGTGCCAGCAGCTACCGGGTGTTCGATGGGGAAGAGGACCAGTACTTC.

This clonotype was seen many times. The chain employs TRBV20-1 and TRBJ2-3, with D perhaps matching TRBD2 (5 bases). The CDR3 is 15 amino acids. V lost 0 bases and J lost 5, with 15 bases in between. Germline V gene sequence: CDR1 DFQATT, CDR2 SNEGSKA (reference sequence). The CDR3 coding sequence is TGCAGTGCTAGAGAGGGGAGTTTGGTAGGAGATACGCAGTATTTT. Its translation: CSAREGSLVGDTQYF.

In its sample, this clonotype was seen many times. The V and J genes are TRBV5-4 and TRBJ1-1, with TRBD1 identical over 10 bases. Germline V gives CDR1 SGHNT, CDR2 YYREEE (reference sequence). The V and J ends lost 4 bases and 4 bases, in that order; junction bases with no gene match: 7. CDR3 size: 15 residues. The CDR3 spells CASSIDRGLVTEAFF. The DNA of the CDR3 is TGTGCCAGCAGCATCGACAGGGGGCTGGTCACTGAAGCTTTCTTT.

This clonotype was recorded at least ten times. This rearrangement joins TRBV20-1 to TRBJ2-7; D may match TRBD1 or TRBD2 (5 bases each). The CDR3 covers 11 residues. CDR1 is DFQATT, CDR2 SNEGSKA, per germline (reference sequence). The ends were cut back, 5 bases at V and 2 bases at J, with 7 bases in the middle. This CDR3 reads CSAQGAYEQYF. DNA of the CDR3: TGCAGTGCTCAGGGAGCCTACGAGCAGTACTTC.

This rearrangement joins TRBV5-5 to TRBJ1-3; D is unclear. The CDR3 extends over 13 amino acids. Between the trimmed V and J ends, which lost 4 bases and 8 bases, there was a span of 13 bases. Germline V gives CDR1 SGHKS, CDR2 YYEKEE (reference sequence). Here the CDR3 DNA reads TGTGCCAGCAGCCTCACTAGTTTGGACACCATATATTTT. The encoded protein is CASSLTSLDTIYF.

On this clonotype itself: This likely traces to a read error, being one base from a far larger clone. The CDR3 region has the DNA TGTGCCAGCAGTTCAACGGCGGGAGGACAGACGGGGGAGCAGTGCTTC. It translates to CASSSTAGGQTGEQCF. The gene calls are TRBV26 and TRBJ2-7; the D segment call TRBD2 is taken from the table without a DNA check. TRBV26 is an annotated pseudogene. The CDR3 extends over 16 amino acids.

This clonotype has ten or more counts. CDR3 DNA: TGCGCCAGCAGCTTGGGGTCAGGGTGGAATGGCTACACCTTC. Its translation: CASSLGSGWNGYTF. J is TRBJ1-2 and V is TRBV5-1; the D gene is possibly TRBD1 (5 bases). Germline CDR1 SGHRS, CDR2 YFSETQ. This CDR3 comprises 14 residues. Trimming took 0 bases from V and 6 from J, leaving 12 bases between them.

Ten or more counts support this clonotype. The CDR3 coding sequence is TGTGCCAGCAGCCCGAGACAGGGACCCTCGCAGCCCCAGCATTTT. The encoded protein is CASSPRQGPSQPQHF. V is TRBV7-8 and J is TRBJ1-5; TRBD1 agrees at 7 bases. The J segment lost 7 bases and the V segment lost 5 bases, leaving 11 bases of the junction unmatched. This CDR3 region has 15 residues. Germline V gene lookup returns CDR1 SGHVS and CDR2 FQNEAQ.

This clonotype was counted many times. This rearrangement joins TRBV7-2 to TRBJ1-2, with D perhaps matching TRBD1 (6 bases). Germline values: CDR1 SGHTA, CDR2 FQGNSA. Trimming took off 4 bases at V and 0 bases at J, with 15 bases between the two ends. The CDR3 covers 16 residues. CDR3 in amino acids: CASSSSGGSTNYGYTF. CDR3 nucleotide sequence: TGTGCCAGCAGCTCATCTGGGGGCAGTACTAACTATGGCTACACCTTC.

This clonotype was detected many times. The chain carries TRBV6-1 and TRBJ2-1; 9 nucleotides line up with TRBD1. The CDR3 is 14 amino acids. The V segment lost 5 bases and the J segment 8 bases; nucleotides outside the gene matches: 7. Germline V gene lookup returns CDR1 MNHNS and CDR2 SASEGT. The CDR3 protein is CASSRQGDTDEQFF. The CDR3 coding sequence is TGTGCCAGCAGTCGACAGGGGGATACCGATGAGCAGTTCTTC.

The chain combines TRBV5-4 with TRBJ2-2; no clear D gene. The V gene's germline CDR1 is SGHNT and CDR2 YYREEE (reference sequence). Between the trimmed V and J ends, which lost 4 bases and 2 bases, there was a span of 18 bases. There are 17 residues in the CDR3. The DNA for the CDR3 is TGTGCCAGCAGCCGCCTCACGGTCATCGAAAACACCGGGGAGCTGTTTTTT. Protein: CASSRLTVIENTGELFF.